These 21 T cell receptor beta chains were sequenced from one sample in a study of T cell repertoires in cytomegalovirus infection. Via MiXCR, TCRdb re-called the reads, giving one row per CDR3 protein. The table shows 100,000 or so distinct CDR3 sequences, with 23% occurring only once. Sequences were obtained from CD8+ T cells from PBMCs. The receptors come from a human donor in good health (CMV status not recorded). Some clones in this sample may be carry-over from other donors' samples.

This clonotype was found many times. The chain recombines TRBV30 with TRBJ1-1, with D possibly matching TRBD1 (5 bases). CDR1 and CDR2 (germline): GTSNPN, SVGIG (reference sequence). CDR3 length: 14 residues. With 1 base removed from V and 1 base from J, the gap between germline ends came to 10 bases. The CDR3 loop reads CAWSEGHPNTEAFF. The CDR3 DNA sequence: TGTGCCTGGAGTGAAGGACACCCGAACACTGAAGCTTTCTTT.

This clonotype was found a few times. The chain employs TRBV7-1 and TRBJ2-1; 8 bases align to TRBD2. TRBV7-1 is identified as an open reading frame with a role that is uncertain. V was pared by 5 bases and J by 3 bases, with 9 bases of the junction left unmatched. This CDR3 spans 16 amino acids. The CDR3 bases are TGTGCCAGCAGCCCACTAAGCGGGAGTGGCTACAATGAGCAGTTCTTC. The encoded protein is CASSPLSGSGYNEQFF.

The chain combines TRBV20-1 with TRBJ2-7; D is possibly TRBD2 (5 bases). Germline V CDR1 and CDR2: DFQATT, SNEGSKA (reference sequence). This CDR3 contains 14 residues. Trimming shortened V by 0 bases and J by 2 bases, and 11 bases separated the two germline ends. The CDR3 here is CSARDERRAYEQYF. The CDR3 nucleotides are TGCAGTGCTAGAGATGAGCGGAGAGCCTACGAGCAGTACTTC.

This clonotype was counted at least ten times. This chain uses TRBV14 with TRBJ2-7; 14 bases match TRBD2. In germline, CDR1 is SGHDN, CDR2 FVKESK. The CDR3 runs 17 residues. V was pared by 4 bases and J by 2 bases, with 7 bases of the junction left unmatched. This CDR3 is CASSPGLAGGPPYEQYF. CDR3 in DNA: TGTGCCAGCAGCCCCGGACTAGCGGGGGGCCCTCCCTACGAGCAGTACTTC.

This clonotype was detected a few times. This chain connects TRBV28 to TRBJ2-6; a weak D match, TRBD1 (6 bases). In germline, CDR1 is MDHEN, CDR2 SYDVKM. The V end was cut by 5 bases, the J end by 0 bases, with 8 bases between. CDR3 length: 15 amino acids. The CDR3 region is CASSGDISGANVLTF. The CDR3 nucleotides are TGTGCCAGCAGTGGGGACATCTCTGGGGCCAACGTCCTGACTTTC.

This clonotype was counted ten times or more. The chain joins TRBV28 to TRBJ1-2; 7 nucleotides line up with TRBD1. The V gene's germline CDR1 is MDHEN and CDR2 SYDVKM. CDR3 length: 16 residues. The V segment lost 5 bases and the J segment 4 bases; nucleotides outside the gene matches: 13. The CDR3 spells CASSKTTGQIFYGYTF. CDR3 sequence (DNA): TGTGCCAGCAGTAAGACCACGGGACAGATATTCTATGGCTACACCTTC.

This clonotype has more than one count but fewer than ten. The rearrangement joins TRBV6-2 or TRBV6-3 to TRBJ2-5; D remains unclear. Germline CDR1 reads MNHEY; CDR2 reads SVGEGT. Trimming stripped 4 bases from V and 6 bases from J, with 9 bases between. This CDR3 region has 12 residues. The CDR3 protein is CASSSPEKTQYF. The CDR3 coding sequence is TGTGCCAGCAGTTCACCTGAAAAGACCCAGTACTTC.

J is TRBJ2-2 and V is TRBV7-2, with 10 bases aligning to TRBD2. V lost 4 bases to trimming and J lost 2 bases; unmatched junction nucleotides: 4. CDR3 length: 16 amino acids. The V gene's germline CDR1 is SGHTA and CDR2 FQGNSA. The CDR3 here is CASSSLAGVNTGELFF. The CDR3 DNA is TGTGCCAGCAGCTCGCTAGCGGGGGTAAACACCGGGGAGCTGTTTTTT.

In its sample, this clonotype was seen a few times. This rearrangement joins TRBV10-2 to TRBJ2-1; D might be TRBD1 (5 bases). This CDR3 region has 13 residues. Germline V gives CDR1 WSHSY, CDR2 SAAADI. V shed 8 bases and J shed 6 bases, with 14 bases lying between them. The CDR3, as DNA: TGCGCCAGCGGGGCAGGAAGGGGCAATGAGCAGTTCTTC. It codes for CASGAGRGNEQFF.

In this sample, this clonotype turned up a few times. This chain connects TRBV30 to TRBJ2-7; maybe TRBD2 (5 bases). Germline CDR1 and CDR2: GTSNPN and SVGIG (reference sequence). This CDR3 region has 12 residues. V dropped 2 bases and J dropped 7 bases, with 12 bases sitting between them. The CDR3 bases are TGTGCCTGGAGTCTCCGCAGCGGAGAGCAGTACTTC. Protein product: CAWSLRSGEQYF.

The rearrangement joins TRBV28 to TRBJ1-3, with TRBD1 matching over 8 bases. V was pared by 4 bases and J by 7 bases, with 9 bases of the junction left unmatched. Germline loops: CDR1 MDHEN, CDR2 SYDVKM. This CDR3 comprises 15 residues. This chain's CDR3 is CASSSTGTGRNTIYF. The CDR3 DNA reads TGTGCCAGCAGTTCAACCGGGACAGGAAGGAACACCATATATTTT.

This sequence joins TRBV19 and TRBJ2-2; 8 bases are a match to TRBD2. After removal of 7 bases from V and 2 bases from J, the junction contained 15 bases not matched to a gene. Per germline, CDR1 LNHDA and CDR2 SQIVND (reference sequence). The CDR3 has 18 amino acids. CDR3 region: CASTYSASGGRNTGELFF. CDR3 in DNA: TGTGCCAGTACCTATTCGGCAAGCGGGGGCCGAAACACCGGGGAGCTGTTTTTT.

J is TRBJ1-1 and V is TRBV30; no reliable D call. With 5 bases removed from V and 7 bases from J, the gap between germline ends came to 11 bases. The CDR3 loop spans 11 amino acids. Per germline, CDR1 GTSNPN and CDR2 SVGIG (reference sequence). The CDR3: CAWGWGSEAFF. CDR3 nucleotide sequence: TGTGCCTGGGGTTGGGGAAGTGAAGCTTTCTTT. The complete variable domain, with remaining parts taken from reference TRBV30 and TRBJ1-1, reads SQTIHQWPATLVQPVGSPLSLECTVEGTSNPNLYWYRQAAGRGLQLLFYSVGIGQISSEVPQNLSASRPQDRQFILSSKKLLLSDSGFYLCAWGWGSEAFFGQGTRLTVV.

The V call is TRBV7-9, the J call TRBJ1-1, with D uncertain. Germline assignment: CDR1 SEHNR and CDR2 FQNEAQ (reference sequence). The length of the CDR3 is 12 residues. The V gene lost 5 bases and the J gene lost 3 bases, with 7 bases spanning the gap. CDR3 DNA: TGTGCCAGCAGCCCTACGGACACTGAAGCTTTCTTT. This sequence encodes CASSPTDTEAFF.

This clonotype was found many times. This chain connects TRBV7-9 to TRBJ1-4; D unclear. Trimming took 5 bases from V and 0 from J, leaving 13 bases between them. In germline, CDR1 is SEHNR, CDR2 FQNEAQ (reference sequence). The CDR3 consists of 16 residues. Here the CDR3 DNA reads TGTGCCAGCAGCCTAGGACGGGCTGCAACTAATGAAAAACTGTTTTTT. Amino acids: CASSLGRAATNEKLFF. Drawing the rest from reference TRBV7-9 and TRBJ1-4, the complete variable domain is DTGVSQNPRHKITKRGQNVTFRCDPISEHNRLYWYRQTLGQGPEFLTYFQNEAQLEKSRLLSDRFSAERPKGSFSTLEIQRTEQGDSAMYLCASSLGRAATNEKLFFGSGTQLSVL.

Many counts were recorded for this clonotype. The chain joins TRBV4-3 to TRBJ2-7, with TRBD1 as a possible D gene (6 bases). The germline CDR1 and CDR2 sequences are LGHNA and YSLEER. This CDR3 comprises 13 residues. V lost 4 bases and J 3 bases, leaving 10 bases between the germline ends. DNA for the CDR3: TGCGCCAGCAGCCGCCAACAGGGCTACGAGCAGTACTTC. It specifies CASSRQQGYEQYF.

There are many counts of this clonotype. In DNA form, the CDR3 reads TGTGCCAGCAGCGATCAGGGACAAGCTTTCTTT. It specifies CASSDQGQAFF. V gene TRBV7-9 combines with J gene TRBJ1-1; D is perhaps TRBD1 (5 bases). CDR3 length: 11 residues. Germline assignment: CDR1 SEHNR and CDR2 FQNEAQ (reference sequence). Between the trimmed V and J ends, which lost 5 bases and 9 bases, there was a span of 10 bases.

The V call is TRBV28, the J call TRBJ2-7; D call uncertain. This CDR3 has 11 residues. CDR1 and CDR2 from the germline V gene are MDHEN and SYDVKM. Trimming stripped 7 bases from V and 4 bases from J, with 8 bases between. DNA for the CDR3: TGTGCCAGCACCTACAAGTACGAGCAGTACTTC. It yields the protein CASTYKYEQYF. Full variable domain (missing parts from reference TRBV28 and TRBJ2-7): DVKVTQSSRYLVKRTGEKVFLECVQDMDHENMFWYRQDPGLGLRLIYFSYDVKMKEKGDIPEGYSVSREKKERFSLILESASTNQTSMYLCASTYKYEQYFGPGTRLTVT.

This rearrangement joins TRBV27 to TRBJ2-3; D tentatively reads TRBD1 or TRBD2 (5 bases each). V was cut by 9 bases and J by 2 bases, with 12 bases left in between. The V gene's germline CDR1 is MNHEY and CDR2 SMNVEV (reference sequence). The CDR3 has 13 residues. The CDR3 is CASGDGYTDTQYF. The CDR3 DNA is TGTGCCAGTGGGGACGGTTACACAGATACGCAGTATTTT.

This rearrangement joins TRBV28 to TRBJ1-5; 7 bases fit TRBD1. The J segment lost 5 bases and the V segment lost 3 bases, leaving 13 bases of the junction unmatched. Germline-derived CDR1 and CDR2 are MDHEN and SYDVKM. CDR3 length equals 17 residues. Written as DNA, the CDR3 is TGTGCCAGCAGTTTTTGGTTTAGGGACAGTAGGGATCAGCCCCAGCATTTT. Translation: CASSFWFRDSRDQPQHF.

A few counts support this clonotype. The chain joins TRBV29-1 to TRBJ2-1; 11 bases map to TRBD2. The CDR3 runs 16 residues. J was trimmed by 5 bases and V by 0 bases; bases with no gene match: 6. Germline V gene lookup returns CDR1 SQVTM and CDR2 ANQGSEA. CDR3 residues: CSVEDTLAGANNEQFF. The CDR3 region has the DNA TGCAGCGTTGAAGATACACTAGCGGGGGCCAACAATGAGCAGTTCTTC.